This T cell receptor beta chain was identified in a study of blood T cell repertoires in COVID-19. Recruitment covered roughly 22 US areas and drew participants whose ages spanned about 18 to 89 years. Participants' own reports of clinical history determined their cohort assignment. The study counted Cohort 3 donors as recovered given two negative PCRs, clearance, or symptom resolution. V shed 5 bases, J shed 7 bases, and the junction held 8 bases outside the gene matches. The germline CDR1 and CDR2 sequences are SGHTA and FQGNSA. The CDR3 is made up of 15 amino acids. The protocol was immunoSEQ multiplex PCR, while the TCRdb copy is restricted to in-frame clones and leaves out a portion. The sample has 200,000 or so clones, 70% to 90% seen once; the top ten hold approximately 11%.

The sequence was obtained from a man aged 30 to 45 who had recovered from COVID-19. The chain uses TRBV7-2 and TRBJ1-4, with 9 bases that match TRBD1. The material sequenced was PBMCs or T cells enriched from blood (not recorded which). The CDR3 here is CASSPTGGVGEKLFF. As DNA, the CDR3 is TGTGCCAGCAGCCCAACAGGGGGCGTTGGTGAAAAACTGTTTTTT.